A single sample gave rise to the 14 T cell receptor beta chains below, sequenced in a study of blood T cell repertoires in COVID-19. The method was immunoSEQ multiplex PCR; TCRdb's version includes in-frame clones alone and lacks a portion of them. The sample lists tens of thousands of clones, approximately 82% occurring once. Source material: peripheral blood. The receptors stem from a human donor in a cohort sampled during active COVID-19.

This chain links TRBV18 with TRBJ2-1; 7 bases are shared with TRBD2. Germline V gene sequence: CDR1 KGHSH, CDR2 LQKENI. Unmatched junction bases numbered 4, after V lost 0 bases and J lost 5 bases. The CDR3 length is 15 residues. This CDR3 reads CASSPPGGGDNEQFF. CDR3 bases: TGTGCCAGCTCACCACCCGGGGGAGGGGACAATGAGCAGTTCTTC.

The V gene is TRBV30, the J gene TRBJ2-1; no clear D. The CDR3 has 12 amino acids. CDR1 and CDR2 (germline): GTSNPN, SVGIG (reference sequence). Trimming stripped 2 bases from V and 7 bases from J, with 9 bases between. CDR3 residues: CAWSSVLNEQFF. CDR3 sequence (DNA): TGTGCCTGGAGTTCCGTCTTGAATGAGCAGTTCTTC.

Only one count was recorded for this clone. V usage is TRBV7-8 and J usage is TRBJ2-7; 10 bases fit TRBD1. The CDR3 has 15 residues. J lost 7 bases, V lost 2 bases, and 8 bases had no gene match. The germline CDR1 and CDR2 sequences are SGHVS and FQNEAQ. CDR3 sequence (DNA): TGTGCCAGCAGCTTATCCCGGGGGACAGGGGAGGAGCAGTACTTC. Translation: CASSLSRGTGEEQYF.

The CDR3 is CASSVGAGGQNTEAFF. DNA of the CDR3: TGTGCCAGCAGCGTAGGGGCAGGGGGCCAGAACACTGAAGCTTTCTTT. The chain is built from TRBV9 and TRBJ1-1, with 8 bases matching TRBD1. The CDR3 covers 16 residues. Per germline, CDR1 SGDLS and CDR2 YYNGEE. J gave up 1 base and V 0 bases, and 5 bases lay outside the gene matches. Filled out from reference TRBV9 and TRBJ1-1, the complete variable domain reads DSGVTQTPKHLITATGQRVTLRCSPRSGDLSVYWYQQSLDQGLQFLIQYYNGEERAKGNILERFSAQQFPDLHSELNLSSLELGDSALYFCASSVGAGGQNTEAFFGQGTRLTVV.

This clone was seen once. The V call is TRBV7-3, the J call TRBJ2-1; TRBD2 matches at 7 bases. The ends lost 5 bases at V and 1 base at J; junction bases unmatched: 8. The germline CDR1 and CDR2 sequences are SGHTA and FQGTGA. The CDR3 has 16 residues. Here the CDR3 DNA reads TGTGCCAGCAGCGAAAACGGGGGGAAGTCCTACAATGAGCAGTTCTTC. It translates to CASSENGGKSYNEQFF.

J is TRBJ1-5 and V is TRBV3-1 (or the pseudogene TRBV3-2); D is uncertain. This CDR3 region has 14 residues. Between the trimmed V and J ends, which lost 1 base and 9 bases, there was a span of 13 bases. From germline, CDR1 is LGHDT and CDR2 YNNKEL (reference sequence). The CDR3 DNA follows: TGTGCCAGCAGCCAAGCGGGGTCGGAGGGGCCCCAGCATTTT. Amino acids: CASSQAGSEGPQHF.

The CDR3 bases are TGTGCCAGTAGTGCCGATTGGACAGGGTCGTACGAGCAGTACTTC. This codes for CASSADWTGSYEQYF. The chain combines TRBV19 with TRBJ2-7; TRBD1 aligns across 8 bases. The V gene end was trimmed by 5 bases and the J gene end by 4 bases; junction bases not matched to a gene: 10. This CDR3 has 15 amino acids. Germline lookup yields CDR1 LNHDA and CDR2 SQIVND (reference sequence).

CDR3 sequence: CATSDPTSGSSYNEQFF. The CDR3, as DNA: TGTGCCACCAGTGACCCCACTAGCGGGAGCTCCTACAATGAGCAGTTCTTC. The V call is TRBV24-1, the J call TRBJ2-1; 11 bases line up with TRBD2. Per germline, CDR1 KGHDR and CDR2 SFDVKD. CDR3 length: 17 amino acids. J lost 0 bases, V lost 4 bases, and 4 bases had no gene match.

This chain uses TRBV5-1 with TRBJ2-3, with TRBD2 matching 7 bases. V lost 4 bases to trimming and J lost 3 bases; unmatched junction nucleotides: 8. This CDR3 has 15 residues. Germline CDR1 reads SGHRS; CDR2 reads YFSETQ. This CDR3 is CASSRRGGGTDTQYF. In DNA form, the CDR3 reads TGCGCCAGCAGCAGGCGCGGGGGAGGGACAGATACGCAGTATTTT.

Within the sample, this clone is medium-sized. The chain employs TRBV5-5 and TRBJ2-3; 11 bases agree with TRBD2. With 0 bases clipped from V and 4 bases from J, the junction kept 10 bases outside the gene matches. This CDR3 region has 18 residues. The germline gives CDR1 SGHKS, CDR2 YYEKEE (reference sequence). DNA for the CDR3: TGTGCCAGCAGCTTGGCCGTAACCTTAGCGGGAGGGGCAGATACGCAGTATTTT. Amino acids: CASSLAVTLAGGADTQYF.

DNA of the CDR3: TGTGCCAGCAGAAGACTAGCGGGTTCCTACGAGCAGTACTTC. Protein: CASRRLAGSYEQYF. V usage is TRBV5-5 and J usage is TRBJ2-7; 10 positions match TRBD2. The trim removed 5 bases at V and 1 base at J, leaving 3 bases unmatched. This CDR3 is 14 amino acids long. CDR1 is SGHKS, CDR2 YYEKEE, per germline (reference sequence).

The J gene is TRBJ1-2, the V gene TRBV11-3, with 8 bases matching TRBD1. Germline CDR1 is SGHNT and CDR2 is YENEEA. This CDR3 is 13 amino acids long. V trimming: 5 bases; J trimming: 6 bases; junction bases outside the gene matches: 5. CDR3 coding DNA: TGTGCCAGCAGCGTCGACAGGGGCCATGGCTACACCTTC. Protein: CASSVDRGHGYTF.

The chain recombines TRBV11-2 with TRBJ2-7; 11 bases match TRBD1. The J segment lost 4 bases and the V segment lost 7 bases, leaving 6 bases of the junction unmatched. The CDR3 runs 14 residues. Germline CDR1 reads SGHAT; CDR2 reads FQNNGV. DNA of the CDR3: TGTGCCAGCACACCCGGGACAGGGGGTTACGAGCAGTACTTC. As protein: CASTPGTGGYEQYF.

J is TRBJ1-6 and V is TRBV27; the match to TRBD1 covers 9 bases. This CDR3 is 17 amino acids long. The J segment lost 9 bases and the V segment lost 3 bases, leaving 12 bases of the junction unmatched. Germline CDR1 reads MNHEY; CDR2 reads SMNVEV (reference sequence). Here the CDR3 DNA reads TGTGCCAGCAGTTTGGCCGGGACAGGGAATGTGGGTTCACCCCTCCACTTT. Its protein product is CASSLAGTGNVGSPLHF.